This T cell receptor (beta chain) was captured in a study of blood T cell repertoires in COVID-19. Per the original methods: Nucleated cell counts were estimated from reference gene primer amplification. Using immunoSEQ multiplex PCR, the repertoire was profiled, and TCRdb retains in-frame clones only, with some absent. V and J calls and clone size are given by that table; D and trimming were obtained from the DNA. The sample has a few hundred thousand clones, around 83% seen once. The CDR3 sequence is 17 residues long. This clone appeared a few times. This clonotype originated in a middle-aged woman with acute COVID-19. This chain links TRBV21-1 with TRBJ1-3; TRBD1, the table's D call, lacks a check against the DNA. TRBV21-1 corresponds to a pseudogene. Source material: PBMCs or T cells enriched from blood (not recorded which). The CDR3 loop reads CASSNRDRPSSGNTIYF. DNA of the CDR3: TGTGCCAGCAGCAACCGGGACAGGCCAAGCTCTGGAAACACCATATATTTT.